The 32 T cell receptor beta chains presented below share a single source sample, sequenced in a study of molecular identifiers for immune sequencing clone quantification. TCRdb independently ran MiXCR on the PCR reads; one entry per CDR3 protein. The sample shows about half a million distinct CDR3 sequences, around 23% of them seen only once. Sequencing input: naive CD8+ T cells from blood, with Jurkat cell RNA spiked in. The subset was: FACS-sorted CD8+CD4-CCR7+CD45RA+ naive T cells. These receptors were obtained from a human donor in good health. Some libraries in this study had Jurkat cell RNA spiked in.

This clonotype was picked up a small number of times. V gene TRBV30 combines with J gene TRBJ2-6; no definite D call. Germline-derived CDR1 and CDR2 are GTSNPN and SVGIG (reference sequence). V was cut by 0 bases and J by 1 base, with 22 bases left in between. This CDR3 has 20 amino acids. In DNA form, the CDR3 reads TGTGCCTGGAGTGTAATACGGTCCCAGGCCCGAGGATCTGGGGCCAACGTCCTGACTTTC. Translating gives CAWSVIRSQARGSGANVLTF.

The CDR3 sequence is CAGINRGEGLDTEAFF. As DNA, the CDR3 is TGTGCCGGTATTAACAGGGGGGAGGGGTTGGACACTGAAGCTTTCTTT. V usage is TRBV19 and J usage is TRBJ1-1; the match to TRBD1 covers 8 bases. The junction had 17 bases not matched to a gene; V was cut back by 11 bases and J by 3 bases. The CDR3 runs to 16 residues. Germline V gene lookup returns CDR1 LNHDA and CDR2 SQIVND (reference sequence).

In its sample, this clonotype was seen a few times. The chain has TRBV12-3 or TRBV12-4 and TRBJ1-4; D is ambiguous. The CDR3 consists of 15 residues. Deletions cut 7 bases from V and 5 bases from J, with 17 bases between. The CDR3 sequence is CASKADINQNEKLFF. The DNA for the CDR3 is TGTGCCAGCAAGGCAGACATTAACCAGAATGAAAAACTGTTTTTT.

As regards this clonotype: The junction departs from germline at one end; a sequencing error may be responsible. The V call is TRBV2, the J call TRBJ1-3; 9 bases are a match to TRBD1. This CDR3 contains 16 residues. CDR1 is SNHLY, CDR2 FYNNEI, per germline. The CDR3 loop is CASSSTGGASGDTIYF. DNA for the CDR3: TGTGCCAGCAGCTCCACAGGGGGCGCATCTGGAGACACCATATATTTT.

As concerns this clonotype: Relative to the germline gene, one junction end is altered; a read error may explain this. The rearrangement uses TRBV20-1 and TRBJ2-7; D ambiguous. Germline-derived CDR1 and CDR2 are DFQATT and SNEGSKA (reference sequence). This CDR3 is built from 16 residues. In DNA form, the CDR3 reads TGCAGTGCTAGACCGAGTAATGGGTTTAAGGTCCGCGAGCAGTATTTC. Translating gives CSARPSNGFKVREQYF.

J is TRBJ2-3 and V is TRBV7-8; TRBD1 aligns across 9 bases. J was trimmed by 2 bases and V by 1 base; bases with no gene match: 10. The CDR3 consists of 18 residues. Germline V gene lookup returns CDR1 SGHVS and CDR2 FQNEAQ. The CDR3 DNA is TGTGCCAGCAGCTTAGTGATCCCGACAGGGGGGAACACAGATACGCAGTATTTT. Its translation is CASSLVIPTGGNTDTQYF.

This clonotype was counted at least ten times. The J gene is TRBJ1-4, the V gene TRBV29-1; the D gene is possibly TRBD1 (6 bases). The CDR3 is made up of 15 amino acids. In germline, CDR1 is SQVTM, CDR2 ANQGSEA. Trimming left V 3 bases short and J 5 bases short, with 16 bases between. The CDR3 DNA reads TGCAGCGTTGAGCAGACGGGGGCTACAAATGAAAAACTGTTTTTT. Its protein product is CSVEQTGATNEKLFF.

The chain combines TRBV19 with TRBJ2-7, with 9 positions matching TRBD1. The ends lost 3 bases at V and 2 bases at J; junction bases unmatched: 5. CDR1 LNHDA and CDR2 SQIVND come from the germline V gene (reference sequence). The length of the CDR3 is 15 residues. In nucleotides, the CDR3 is TGTGCCAGTAGTATCTTCGGGACAGGGCCCTACGAGCAGTACTTC. As protein: CASSIFGTGPYEQYF.

This clonotype has only a few counts. The chain couples TRBV6-2 or TRBV6-3 to TRBJ2-3, with 10 bases lining up with TRBD2. CDR3 length: 14 residues. J gave up 2 bases and V 8 bases, and 4 bases lay outside the gene matches. Germline V gene sequence: CDR1 MNHEY, CDR2 SVGEGT. CDR3 bases: TGTGCCAGCTCCAGCGGGGGGGCCACAGATACGCAGTATTTT. Translated, it gives CASSSGGATDTQYF.

This clonotype has a count of ten or more. The CDR3 sequence is CASSLSAGGSTDTQYF. The CDR3 coding sequence is TGTGCCAGCAGCTTAAGCGCAGGGGGGAGCACAGATACGCAGTATTTT. The V call is TRBV7-9, the J call TRBJ2-3, with D perhaps TRBD1 (7 bases). The CDR3 sequence is 16 residues long. V gave up 2 bases and J gave up 0 bases, with 12 bases separating them. The germline CDR1 and CDR2 sequences are SEHNR and FQNEAQ (reference sequence).

This clonotype was detected only a few times. This chain connects TRBV10-3 to TRBJ2-7, with TRBD1 matching 9 bases. V was pared by 0 bases and J by 4 bases, with 7 bases of the junction left unmatched. From germline, CDR1 is ENHRY and CDR2 SYGVKD. CDR3 length: 16 residues. CDR3 nucleotide sequence: TGTGCCATCAGTGAGTCGTCCGGGACAGGGATGTACGAGCAGTACTTC. Amino acid sequence: CAISESSGTGMYEQYF.

Concerning this clonotype: Being one base from a much bigger clone, this may be a read error. The V call is TRBV6-6, the J call TRBJ2-7, with D perhaps TRBD2 (5 bases). Per the germline V gene, CDR1 is MNHNY and CDR2 is SVGAGI (reference sequence). This CDR3 spans 12 amino acids. Trimming shortened V by 6 bases and J by 4 bases, and 10 bases separated the two germline ends. The CDR3 sequence is CASRSGKYEQYF. DNA for the CDR3: TGTGCCAGCAGGTCCGGGAAGTACGAGCAGTACTTC.

In its sample, this clonotype was seen a few times. The chain couples TRBV29-1 to TRBJ2-5, with TRBD2 identical over 7 bases. Unmatched junction bases numbered 4, after V lost 1 base and J lost 5 bases. CDR1 is SQVTM and CDR2 is ANQGSEA in the germline V gene. This CDR3 has 13 residues. CDR3 DNA sequence: TGCAGCGTTGAAGGGGGGGGAGCGGAGACCCAGTACTTC. This gives the protein CSVEGGGAETQYF.

This clonotype was seen many times. J is TRBJ2-7 and V is TRBV6-5; 12 bases fit TRBD2. The length of the CDR3 is 15 residues. The trim removed 7 bases at V and 5 bases at J, leaving 9 bases unmatched. Germline assignment: CDR1 MNHEY and CDR2 SVGAGI. The CDR3 spells CASTASRLAGDEQYF. The DNA of the CDR3 is TGTGCCAGCACAGCGAGTCGACTAGCGGGGGACGAGCAGTACTTC.

The rearrangement links TRBV6-1 to TRBJ2-7, with 10 nucleotides matching TRBD2. The CDR3 length is 17 residues. The J segment lost 0 bases and the V segment lost 7 bases, leaving 12 bases of the junction unmatched. The V gene's germline CDR1 is MNHNS and CDR2 SASEGT. As DNA, the CDR3 is TGTGCCAGCACCGAAGGACTAGCGGTGGGGAGCTCCTACGAGCAGTACTTC. As protein: CASTEGLAVGSSYEQYF.

Concerning this clonotype: Its ends do not fully match the called genes, so a read error is possible. The chain joins TRBV28 to TRBJ1-5; possible D gene TRBD1, 5 bases. Germline assignment: CDR1 MDHEN and CDR2 SYDVKM. The CDR3 totals 15 residues. CDR3 bases: TGTGCCGGCAGTCCCCGCGGGGCTGGGAATCAGCCCCAGCATTTT. Translating gives CAGSPRGAGNQPQHF.

CDR3 sequence: CASSGEGSGALTDTQYF. CDR3 DNA: TGTGCCAGCAGCGGAGAAGGCTCGGGGGCTCTCACAGATACGCAGTATTTT. The V call is TRBV12-3 or TRBV12-4, the J call TRBJ2-3; tentatively, D is TRBD1 or TRBD2 (6 bases each). Between the trimmed V and J ends, which lost 6 bases and 2 bases, there was a span of 21 bases. This CDR3 is built from 17 residues.

A few counts support this clonotype. V is TRBV4-1 and J is TRBJ2-1; 9 positions match TRBD1. This CDR3 region has 13 residues. V lost 5 bases and J lost 6; bases outside the gene matches: 2. CDR1 and CDR2 from the germline V gene are MGHRA and YSYEKL. The CDR3 coding sequence is TGCGCCAGCAGCTCGGGACAGGGCAATGAGCAGTTCTTC. Protein: CASSSGQGNEQFF.

This clonotype was detected many times. The chain carries TRBV4-1 and TRBJ1-1; D is unclear. Germline CDR1 MGHRA, CDR2 YSYEKL. This CDR3 has 15 residues. V lost 1 base, J lost 0 bases, and 9 bases lay in between. Here the CDR3 reads CASSQGEGMNTEAFF. CDR3 sequence (DNA): TGCGCCAGCAGCCAAGGCGAGGGAATGAACACTGAAGCTTTCTTT.

This clonotype showed up just a few times. This chain joins TRBV12-3 or TRBV12-4 and TRBJ2-1; D is ambiguous. Trimming took off 7 bases at V and 9 bases at J, with 19 bases between the two ends. This CDR3 contains 14 residues. This chain's CDR3 is CASTPWLTPSEQFF. The DNA of the CDR3 is TGTGCCAGCACCCCGTGGCTGACCCCCAGTGAGCAGTTCTTC.

V and J are TRBV2 and TRBJ2-7, with 9 positions matching TRBD1. The CDR3 extends over 14 amino acids. Trimming at V came to 9 bases and at J to 2 bases, leaving 8 bases not matched to a gene. The germline V gene has CDR1 SNHLY and CDR2 FYNNEI. DNA of the CDR3: TGTGCCAGTCGAGTCGGGACAGGGCCCTACGAGCAGTACTTC. Protein: CASRVGTGPYEQYF.

Only a few counts were recorded for this clonotype. The junction departs from germline at one end; a sequencing error may be responsible. This sequence joins TRBV27 and TRBJ2-1; no clear D. Per germline, CDR1 MNHEY and CDR2 SMNVEV (reference sequence). The CDR3 sequence is 14 residues long. The CDR3 loop is CASTLYGPFNEQFF. The CDR3 nucleotides read TGTGCCAGCACTTTATATGGGCCCTTTAATGAGCAGTTCTTC.

The sample holds many counts of this clonotype. The chain carries TRBV4-1 and TRBJ2-3; 10 bases are a match to TRBD2. Per germline, CDR1 MGHRA and CDR2 YSYEKL. The V gene end was trimmed by 2 bases and the J gene end by 0 bases; junction bases not matched to a gene: 8. This CDR3 has 18 amino acids. The CDR3 DNA follows: TGCGCCAGCAGCCAACCAGAGCGGGGGGGCCAGAGCACAGATACGCAGTATTTT. Amino acids: CASSQPERGGQSTDTQYF.

With regard to this clonotype: At one end the junction does not follow the germline gene, possibly because of a read error. In DNA, the CDR3 is TGTGCCACCAGTGCCCCAGAGACAAACCAAGAGGCCCAGTACTTC. Encoded protein: CATSAPETNQEAQYF. V usage is TRBV24-1 and J usage is TRBJ2-5; D is unresolved. The CDR3 consists of 15 residues. Per the germline V gene, CDR1 is KGHDR and CDR2 is SFDVKD.

The rearrangement joins TRBV12-3 or TRBV12-4 to TRBJ1-1, with D uncertain. V gave up 7 bases and J gave up 6 bases, with 12 bases separating them. The CDR3 spans 12 residues. The CDR3 region is CASTMGWAEAFF. In DNA, the CDR3 is TGTGCCAGCACTATGGGTTGGGCTGAAGCTTTCTTT.

This clonotype showed up many times. V gene TRBV7-9 combines with J gene TRBJ2-3, with TRBD1 matching over 10 bases. The CDR3 is 16 residues long. Germline CDR1 is SEHNR and CDR2 is FQNEAQ (reference sequence). The ends lost 4 bases at V and 5 bases at J; junction bases unmatched: 9. CDR3: CASSSAGTGDGDTQYF. The CDR3 DNA reads TGTGCCAGCAGCTCCGCTGGGACAGGGGACGGAGATACGCAGTATTTT.

This clonotype occurred many times. The J gene is TRBJ1-5, the V gene TRBV7-6; D might be TRBD1 (5 bases). Trimming pared 2 bases from V and 4 bases from J, leaving 15 bases between. CDR1 is SGHVS and CDR2 is FNYEAQ in the germline V gene. This CDR3 region has 16 residues. Here the CDR3 reads CASSLNGADPNQPQHF. The CDR3 nucleotides read TGTGCCAGCAGCTTAAATGGGGCAGACCCTAATCAGCCCCAGCATTTT.

The chain recombines TRBV5-5 with TRBJ2-3; TRBD2 aligns across 9 bases. Germline V gene data show CDR1 as SGHKS and CDR2 as YYEKEE (reference sequence). The CDR3 loop spans 15 amino acids. With V trimmed by 0 bases and J by 4 bases, 3 bases remained unmatched. The CDR3 loop reads CASSLEAGGPDTQYF. The CDR3 nucleotides are TGTGCCAGCAGCTTGGAAGCGGGAGGCCCAGATACGCAGTATTTT.

This clonotype came up many times. The chain employs TRBV7-2 and TRBJ1-6; a possible D gene is TRBD1 (6 bases). Germline V gene lookup returns CDR1 SGHTA and CDR2 FQGNSA. This CDR3 spans 16 amino acids. Trimming shortened V by 1 base and J by 8 bases, and 15 bases separated the two germline ends. CDR3 in amino acids: CASSLVSGGQDSPLHF. In DNA form, the CDR3 reads TGTGCCAGCAGCTTAGTTTCTGGGGGGCAAGATTCACCCCTCCACTTT.

This clonotype has ten or more counts. The V call is TRBV4-1, the J call TRBJ1-5; no clear D. V was cut by 0 bases and J by 0 bases, with 15 bases left in between. Germline-derived CDR1 and CDR2 are MGHRA and YSYEKL. The CDR3 runs 18 residues. CDR3 bases: TGCGCCAGCAGCCAAGATCATCCAGGTGATTATAGCAATCAGCCCCAGCATTTT. It translates to CASSQDHPGDYSNQPQHF.

This clonotype was recorded at least ten times. This rearrangement joins TRBV4-3 to TRBJ2-3; TRBD1 aligns across 8 bases. The junction had 15 bases not matched to a gene; V was cut back by 6 bases and J by 4 bases. CDR1 and CDR2 from the germline V gene are LGHNA and YSLEER. The CDR3 runs to 17 residues. The CDR3 DNA sequence: TGCGCCAGCAGAGAGTCACATCGGACAGGGTCCCCAGATACGCAGTATTTT. Translating it yields CASRESHRTGSPDTQYF.

The rearrangement uses TRBV5-1 and TRBJ2-1, with 9 bases matching TRBD1. The CDR3 loop spans 15 amino acids. The ends lost 4 bases at V and 6 bases at J; junction bases unmatched: 8. The germline CDR1 and CDR2 sequences are SGHRS and YFSETQ. CDR3 residues: CASSLGQGMSNEQFF. The CDR3 DNA reads as TGCGCCAGCAGCCTGGGACAGGGTATGAGCAATGAGCAGTTCTTC.